The source of this T cell receptor (beta chain) is a study of vaccination and CD4 T cells after COVID-19. Findings of the study overall: A median approximately 86% of convalescent patients' SARS-CoV-2-reactive clones emerged only after vaccination. Going from approximately 21 to 40, median SARS-CoV-2-reactive clonotypes did not rise significantly. Convalescent patients' clones that were vaccine-specific were spike mono-reactive in 304 of 307 cases.

Treatment defined: roughly nine-day PBMC culture with coronavirus spike peptide pools or control peptides (ViraFEST assay). Germline CDR1 reads MNHEY; CDR2 reads SMNVEV (reference sequence). Trimming took 4 bases from V and 5 from J; bases not matched to a gene: 9. The CDR3 extends over 15 amino acids. An Oncomine TCR Beta short-read assay was used to sequence the DNA from cultured CD4+ T cells. TCRdb independently ran MiXCR on the PCR reads; one entry per CDR3 protein. The table has 11,000 or so distinct CDR3 sequences, approximately 70% seen once. Concerning this clonotype: What it recognizes is unknown.

Specimen: CD4+ T cells from blood, cultured in vitro. The V and J genes are TRBV27 and TRBJ2-5; 8 bases align to TRBD2. This TCR was sampled from a human donor who had recovered from COVID-19. The CDR3 DNA is TGTGCCAGCAGTTCTGTAGCAGCGGGAGAGGAGACCCAGTACTTC. Translating it yields CASSSVAAGEETQYF.